The 31 T cell receptor beta chains below come from one sample, sequenced in a study of blood T cells in healthy people across ages (dated by TCRdb to the mid-2010s). The method behind the library was 5' RACE. The instrument was an Illumina HiSeq 2500. A second PCR of about 6 to 11 cycles was performed with a sample-barcoded 5' primer and a J-beta primer mix. TCRdb trimmed the raw reads at Q25, called clones with MiXCR and kept productive beta chains. When rows share a CDR3 protein, they turn into one entry using the most common DNA and genes. The sample has roughly 1,700,000 distinct CDR3 sequences on record, under 30% of them singletons. The ten biggest clones cover roughly 8.2% of the sample. The sequenced material came from blood. All receptors derive from a woman in her twenties or thirties in good health.

This sequence joins TRBV7-2 and TRBJ1-2; D perhaps matches TRBD1 (5 bases). CDR1 and CDR2 from the germline V gene are SGHTA and FQGNSA. The CDR3 consists of 14 residues. V dropped 6 bases and J dropped 13 bases, with 24 bases sitting between them. Written as DNA, the CDR3 is TGTGCCAGCAGGAGAGCGGTCGACAGTTTCTCCTCCACCTTC. It specifies CASRRAVDSFSSTF.

This clonotype was seen a handful of times. V gene TRBV29-1 combines with J gene TRBJ1-1, with D possibly being TRBD1 (5 bases). V lost 8 bases and J 6 bases, leaving 19 bases between the germline ends. Germline V gives CDR1 SQVTM, CDR2 ANQGSEA. The CDR3 is 13 amino acids. The CDR3 loop reads CSSRDGTVAEAFF. CDR3 sequence (DNA): TGCAGCTCCCGGGACGGGACGGTGGCTGAAGCTTTCTTT.

This clonotype has just a few counts. V and J are TRBV7-2 and TRBJ1-5, with D possibly matching TRBD1 (5 bases). V gave up 5 bases and J gave up 2 bases, with 16 bases separating them. The CDR3 contains 16 residues. Per germline, CDR1 SGHTA and CDR2 FQGNSA. In DNA form, the CDR3 reads TGTGCCAGCAGCCCTAGGGCGGGGCAGGGCAATCAGCCCCAGCATTTT. Its translation is CASSPRAGQGNQPQHF.

This clonotype has just one count. The rearrangement uses TRBV11-2 and TRBJ1-2, with no clear D. V shed 3 bases and J shed 6 bases, with 14 bases lying between them. Germline values: CDR1 SGHAT, CDR2 FQNNGV. CDR3 length equals 14 residues. CDR3 loop: CASSFPRTVNGYTF. DNA of the CDR3: TGTGCCAGCAGCTTCCCCCGAACAGTGAATGGCTACACCTTC.

This clonotype was picked up a small number of times. CDR3 coding DNA: TGTGCCAGCAGCTTAGTGGGAGTGAGTAATGAGCAGTTCTTC. This translates into CASSLVGVSNEQFF. V gene TRBV13 combines with J gene TRBJ2-1; tentative D call: TRBD2 (5 bases). Germline CDR1 reads PRHDT; CDR2 reads FYEKMQ (reference sequence). CDR3 length: 14 amino acids. The V end was cut by 1 base, the J end by 7 bases, with 11 bases between.

This clonotype was counted at least ten times. The chain combines TRBV27 with TRBJ2-7; 9 bases fit TRBD1. The CDR3 has 16 residues. The V and J ends lost 6 bases and 1 base, in that order; junction bases with no gene match: 10. CDR1 and CDR2 from the germline V gene are MNHEY and SMNVEV (reference sequence). CDR3 residues: CASRLGGGQGSYEQYF. The CDR3 nucleotides are TGTGCCAGCAGACTGGGAGGGGGACAGGGATCCTACGAGCAGTACTTC.

CDR3 loop: CSARLQMNTEAFF. Here the CDR3 DNA reads TGCAGTGCTAGACTGCAGATGAACACTGAAGCTTTCTTT. This chain uses TRBV20-1 with TRBJ1-1; D remains unclear. The CDR3 has 13 amino acids. CDR1 and CDR2 (germline): DFQATT, SNEGSKA (reference sequence). V was trimmed by 2 bases and J by 0 bases, leaving 7 bases between them.

This clonotype was seen repeatedly, ten times or more. The V and J genes are TRBV10-2 and TRBJ2-6, with 8 positions matching TRBD1. V dropped 7 bases and J dropped 0; count of bases not matched to a gene: 14. Germline-derived CDR1 and CDR2 are WSHSY and SAAADI. The CDR3 covers 19 residues. The CDR3 DNA sequence: TGCGCCAGCACTGCACTAGGACAGGGATTTAGCTCTGGGGCCAACGTCCTGACTTTC. Amino acids: CASTALGQGFSSGANVLTF.

The chain is built from TRBV27 and TRBJ2-3; D is undetermined. The V gene's germline CDR1 is MNHEY and CDR2 SMNVEV (reference sequence). Between the trimmed V and J ends, which lost 7 bases and 5 bases, there was a span of 10 bases. The CDR3 runs to 12 residues. The CDR3 nucleotides are TGTGCCAGCATTGTATACGGAGATACGCAGTATTTT. Translating gives CASIVYGDTQYF.

The chain is built from TRBV11-1 and TRBJ2-1; 8 bases map to TRBD2. Per the germline V gene, CDR1 is SGHAT and CDR2 is FQDESV (reference sequence). The V gene end was trimmed by 0 bases and the J gene end by 6 bases; junction bases not matched to a gene: 7. The CDR3 consists of 16 residues. The CDR3 DNA sequence: TGTGCCAGCAGCTTAGCCGGGGGGGGTCAGTTCAATGAGCAGTTCTTC. Protein product: CASSLAGGGQFNEQFF.

This clonotype occurred many times. The chain carries TRBV6-5 and TRBJ1-2; D is unresolved. CDR1 is MNHEY, CDR2 SVGAGI, per germline. The CDR3 extends over 14 amino acids. The V end lost 5 bases, the J end lost 4 bases, and 14 bases lay between the germline ends. DNA for the CDR3: TGTGCCAGCAGTCCCTCCCGTACACTCTATGGCTACACCTTC. This translates into CASSPSRTLYGYTF.

The chain uses TRBV12-3 or TRBV12-4 and TRBJ2-3; D may be TRBD2 (6 bases). The V end lost 6 bases, the J end lost 5 bases, and 15 bases lay between the germline ends. This CDR3 has 14 residues. DNA for the CDR3: TGTGCCAGCAGACTGGGGACGGGACTAGATACGCAGTATTTT. Its translation: CASRLGTGLDTQYF.

This clonotype was counted only a few times. This rearrangement joins TRBV6-6 to TRBJ2-7; D is perhaps TRBD2 (6 bases). Germline V gene data show CDR1 as MNHNY and CDR2 as SVGAGI (reference sequence). Trimming pared 8 bases from V and 9 bases from J, leaving 20 bases between. There are 13 residues in the CDR3. The CDR3 coding sequence is TGTGCCAGCTCCCCGGTGTCGGGAGCGGGGCAGTACTTC. Its translation is CASSPVSGAGQYF.

The sample holds many counts of this clonotype. This chain connects TRBV25-1 to TRBJ1-2; D gene ambiguous. Germline V lookup: CDR1 MGHDK, CDR2 SYGVNS. The CDR3 sequence is 14 residues long. The germline V and J ends were trimmed by 2 bases and 2 bases, with 9 bases remaining between them. The CDR3 region is CASSEEPLNYGYTF. In DNA, the CDR3 is TGTGCCAGCAGTGAAGAGCCACTAAACTATGGCTACACCTTC.

This clonotype appeared many times. The gene calls are TRBV3-1 and TRBJ2-5, with TRBD2 identical over 12 bases. The junction had 7 bases not matched to a gene; V was cut back by 3 bases and J by 5 bases. The CDR3 has 16 residues. The germline CDR1 and CDR2 sequences are LGHDT and YNNKEL (reference sequence). The CDR3 sequence is CASSHYLAGGRETQYF. In DNA form, the CDR3 reads TGTGCCAGCAGCCATTACCTAGCGGGGGGGCGGGAGACCCAGTACTTC.

The chain links TRBV20-1 to TRBJ2-1; 9 bases line up with TRBD2. V lost 3 bases, J lost 16 bases, and 10 bases stayed unmatched. Germline V lookup: CDR1 DFQATT, CDR2 SNEGSKA (reference sequence). The length of the CDR3 is 12 residues. CDR3 sequence reads: CSARGGLAGPFF. CDR3 sequence (DNA): TGCAGTGCTAGGGGGGGGCTAGCGGGACCCTTCTTC.

The chain couples TRBV20-1 to TRBJ2-1, with TRBD2 matching 12 bases. J lost 12 bases, V lost 5 bases, and 5 bases had no gene match. The CDR3 runs 12 residues. Per the germline V gene, CDR1 is DFQATT and CDR2 is SNEGSKA (reference sequence). CDR3 residues: CSAVPLAGGQFF. CDR3 bases: TGCAGTGCTGTACCACTAGCGGGGGGGCAGTTCTTC.

CDR3 residues: CASSLYSWDSPLHF. DNA of the CDR3: TGTGCCAGCAGTCTCTACTCATGGGATTCACCCCTCCACTTT. V gene TRBV27 combines with J gene TRBJ1-6; unclear D gene. The length of the CDR3 is 14 residues. CDR1 MNHEY and CDR2 SMNVEV come from the germline V gene (reference sequence). The germline V and J ends were trimmed by 5 bases and 8 bases, with 13 bases remaining between them.

The table lists this clonotype with a few counts. This chain links TRBV7-9 with TRBJ1-1; no clear D gene. The CDR3 spans 14 residues. Trimming took off 5 bases at V and 3 bases at J, with 13 bases between the two ends. The germline V gene has CDR1 SEHNR and CDR2 FQNEAQ (reference sequence). The chain's CDR3 is CASSLLDRDTEAFF. In DNA form, the CDR3 reads TGTGCCAGCAGCCTCCTTGATCGTGACACTGAAGCTTTCTTT.

The V and J genes are TRBV5-6 and TRBJ1-2; the D is unclear. The CDR3 contains 15 residues. Germline V gene data show CDR1 as SGHDT and CDR2 as YYEEEE. The V end lost 3 bases, the J end lost 0 bases, and 12 bases lay between the germline ends. The CDR3 spells CASSSRERANYGYTF. In nucleotides, the CDR3 is TGTGCCAGCAGCTCGCGCGAGAGAGCTAACTATGGCTACACCTTC.

There are a few counts of this clonotype. One end of the junction is discordant with germline, which a read error may explain. The chain joins TRBV5-1 to TRBJ2-1; 8 nucleotides match TRBD1. This CDR3 has 15 residues. Germline V lookup: CDR1 SGHRS, CDR2 YFSETQ. The CDR3 reads CSSSLRGQEYNEQFF. DNA of the CDR3: TGCTCCAGCAGCTTGAGGGGACAGGAATACAATGAGCAGTTCTTC.

This clonotype appeared many times. The chain carries TRBV6-2 or TRBV6-3 and TRBJ2-7; D perhaps matches TRBD2 (6 bases). V lost 0 bases and J lost 3, with 15 bases in between. CDR1 and CDR2 (germline): MNHEY, SVGEGT. This CDR3 is 16 amino acids long. CDR3 in DNA: TGTGCCAGCAGTTACTCGACCGGGGGATACTACTACGAGCAGTACTTC. It translates to CASSYSTGGYYYEQYF.

Many counts were recorded for this clonotype. The chain joins TRBV6-2 or TRBV6-3 to TRBJ2-7; no clear D. V shed 6 bases and J shed 4 bases, with 16 bases lying between them. Germline V gene lookup returns CDR1 MNHEY and CDR2 SVGEGT. The CDR3 has 14 amino acids. CDR3 amino acids: CASRHALELYEQYF. DNA for the CDR3: TGTGCCAGCAGGCATGCATTGGAGTTGTACGAGCAGTACTTC.

The V gene is TRBV20-1, the J gene TRBJ1-6, with D possibly TRBD1 on 5 matching bases. The CDR3 runs to 15 residues. Between the trimmed V and J ends, which lost 7 bases and 5 bases, there was a span of 18 bases. From germline, CDR1 is DFQATT and CDR2 SNEGSKA (reference sequence). CDR3 DNA: TGCAGTGGCCAACTCCCGGGACTTCATAATTCACCCCTCCACTTT. Its translation: CSGQLPGLHNSPLHF.

This chain uses TRBV15 with TRBJ2-6; D tentatively fits TRBD1 or TRBD2 (5 bases each). This CDR3 has 16 amino acids. The germline V and J ends were trimmed by 1 base and 1 base, with 8 bases remaining between them. Germline V gene sequence: CDR1 LNHNV, CDR2 YYDKDF (reference sequence). The CDR3 is CATSRGGGSGANVLTF. Written as DNA, the CDR3 is TGTGCCACCAGCAGAGGTGGGGGATCTGGGGCCAACGTCCTGACTTTC.

The chain combines TRBV7-9 with TRBJ2-3; unclear D gene. The germline gives CDR1 SEHNR, CDR2 FQNEAQ (reference sequence). The CDR3 covers 14 residues. V lost 5 bases, J lost 7 bases, and 16 bases lay in between. The CDR3 DNA reads TGTGCCAGCAGCCCCTCGGATCGCTTTAATACGCAGTATTTT. Amino acid sequence: CASSPSDRFNTQYF.

This clonotype has ten or more counts. The J gene is TRBJ2-1, the V gene TRBV6-4; TRBD2 might be the D (5 bases). Germline V lookup: CDR1 MRHNA, CDR2 SNTAGT. The CDR3 loop spans 12 amino acids. The germline V and J ends were trimmed by 6 bases and 8 bases, with 11 bases remaining between them. DNA for the CDR3: TGTGCCAGCAGAAGCGAGGGCCATGAGCAGTTCTTC. Translated, it gives CASRSEGHEQFF.

In regard to this clonotype: This may be a read error: a much more frequent sequence differs by one nucleotide. CDR3 coding DNA: TGTGCCGGCAGCTTAATGGCGGGGGGTGGTCAAGAGACCCAGTACTTC. The encoded protein is CAGSLMAGGGQETQYF. This rearrangement joins TRBV11-2 to TRBJ2-5; 8 bases line up with TRBD2. The length of the CDR3 is 16 residues. Germline V gene lookup returns CDR1 SGHAT and CDR2 FQNNGV. Variable domain in full (rest from reference TRBV11-2 and TRBJ2-5): EAGVAQSPRYKIIEKRQSVAFWCNPISGHATLYWYQQILGQGPKLLIQFQNNGVVDDSQLPKDRFSAERLKGVDSTLKIQPAKLEDSAVYLCAGSLMAGGGQETQYFGPGTRLLVL.

This clonotype has ten or more counts. V usage is TRBV7-2 and J usage is TRBJ2-1; 9 bases align to TRBD2. The CDR3 consists of 18 residues. Germline assignment: CDR1 SGHTA and CDR2 FQGNSA. The V segment lost 6 bases and the J segment 4 bases; nucleotides outside the gene matches: 16. CDR3 in DNA: TGTGCCAGCAGTAAACAAGGCCTAGCGGGGATACCTTACAATGAGCAGTTCTTC. Protein sequence: CASSKQGLAGIPYNEQFF.

The V gene is TRBV2, the J gene TRBJ2-3; D gene unclear. The V end lost 10 bases, the J end lost 0 bases, and 14 bases lay between the germline ends. This CDR3 is 14 amino acids long. CDR1 is SNHLY and CDR2 is FYNNEI in the germline V gene. The DNA for the CDR3 is TGTGCCACCACGGTCAGCACCAGCACAGATACGCAGTATTTT. Protein: CATTVSTSTDTQYF.

This clonotype has a count of ten or more. The J gene is TRBJ2-7, the V gene TRBV11-2; D ambiguous. Germline lookup yields CDR1 SGHAT and CDR2 FQNNGV. Deletions cut 0 bases from V and 1 base from J, with 7 bases between. The length of the CDR3 is 14 residues. As DNA, the CDR3 is TGTGCCAGCAGCTTAGAACGCACATCCTACGAGCAGTACTTC. Amino acids: CASSLERTSYEQYF.